This T cell receptor beta chain was sequenced for a study of T cells in Graves' hyperthyroidism and ophthalmopathy. Study in general: Before any treatment, at initial diagnosis, peripheral blood was collected. The study, taken as a whole, reports: In validation, the model predicted ophthalmopathy. These predictions came a median roughly seven months before onset.

The CDR3 is 17 residues long. The germline CDR1 and CDR2 sequences are SGHTA and FQGNSA. V gave up 5 bases and J gave up 2 bases; unmatched junction bases: 12. Authors of the study amplified TCR beta CDR3 regions from RNA transcripts. Researchers ran a first-round RT-PCR on the TCR CDR3 using the HTBI primer set. TCRdb called the multiplex PCR reads again in MiXCR, with one record for every CDR3 protein. This repertoire shows about 210,000 distinct CDR3 sequences, roughly 18% found once; its top ten account for 35% to 50%. This clonotype was recorded at least ten times. Its antigen is not identified. Diagnoses rested on clinical symptoms, serum thyroxine and TRAb, thyroid ultrasound and orbital computed tomography.

Sequenced sample: blood. The TCR sequence derives from a man aged 40-50 years with Graves' hyperthyroidism. The chain couples TRBV7-2 to TRBJ1-2, with 9 bases lining up with TRBD1. In DNA form, the CDR3 reads TGTGCCAGCAGCCCCCGGACAGGGGTGGTCACCAACTATGGCTACACCTTC. Protein: CASSPRTGVVTNYGYTF.